This T cell receptor (beta chain) emerged from a study of PD-1 blockade in classical Hodgkin lymphoma. Study context: With a 2-week interval, patients received intravenous nivolumab at 3 mg/kg. Whole-study findings and limits: Those achieving complete response showed baseline diversity like newly diagnosed patients. Whereas CD4+ TCR diversity had risen significantly by C4D1, CD8+ TCR diversity had not.

CDR1 and CDR2 (germline): GTSNPN, SVGIG (reference sequence). CDR3 size: 11 residues. V was shortened by 3 bases and J by 3 bases, with 6 bases between the two germline ends. The sample's time point: cycle 4 day 1 (C4D1), after about 6 weeks of nivolumab. There was relapse after autologous stem cell transplantation in every patient, and there was variation in brentuximab vedotin exposure. Patients reached a best response of complete response, partial response or progressive disease. Repertoires were generated with immunoSEQ multiplex PCR, while TCRdb's copy carries only in-frame clones and drops some. The table includes over 50,000 clones, 70% to 90% detected once. Note on this clone: What it binds is unknown.

The sequencing here drew on peripheral blood mononuclear cells (PBMCs), taken before the fourth cycle of nivolumab. This chain joins TRBV30 and TRBJ2-7; D gene uncertain. This sequence originates from a human donor with classical Hodgkin lymphoma. The CDR3 spells CAWSHGYEQYF. The CDR3 DNA is TGTGCCTGGAGCCACGGCTACGAGCAGTACTTC.